Listed here are 30 T cell receptor beta chains from one sample, sequenced in a study of metastatic and nonmetastatic thyroid tumors. Ahead of thyroid surgery, no patient had received treatment of any kind. TCRdb redid the clone calls on the PCR reads using MiXCR. The repertoire consists of approximately 65,000 clones, with 4% to 4.5% occurring once and the leading ten covering around 20%. Specimen: blood. These receptors all stem from a female donor with papillary thyroid cancer or a benign thyroid nodule (not recorded which). Some clones in this sample may be carry-over from other donors' samples.

The CDR3 region has the DNA TGTGCCACCACTAAACCGAACACCGGGGAGCTGTTTTTT. Encoded protein: CATTKPNTGELFF. The rearrangement uses TRBV24-1 and TRBJ2-2; D is uncertain. The CDR3 is 13 residues long. CDR1 KGHDR and CDR2 SFDVKD come from the germline V gene. V was clipped by 8 bases and J by 0 bases, with 6 bases between them.

This clone appeared many times. V is TRBV24-1 and J is TRBJ2-3; D unclear. The V and J ends lost 2 bases and 5 bases respectively, with 16 bases between them. The CDR3 covers 16 residues. From germline, CDR1 is KGHDR and CDR2 SFDVKD. The CDR3 reads CATSDSRLGSVDTQYF. The DNA for the CDR3 is TGTGCCACCAGTGATTCGAGGCTAGGAAGTGTAGATACGCAGTATTTT.

The sample holds many counts of this clone. The rearrangement uses TRBV12-3 or TRBV12-4 and TRBJ2-3; 8 bases are a match to TRBD2. After removal of 8 bases from V and 4 bases from J, the junction contained 14 bases not matched to a gene. This CDR3 is 16 amino acids long. CDR3 bases: TGTGCCAGCTCCCCGGGGGGGGGGCGGAGGGCAGATACGCAGTATTTT. It specifies CASSPGGGRRADTQYF.

This chain joins TRBV7-8 and TRBJ2-2; D not resolved. The CDR3 runs to 11 residues. The germline V and J ends were trimmed by 7 bases and 8 bases, with 8 bases remaining between them. Germline CDR1 SGHVS, CDR2 FQNEAQ. The CDR3 coding sequence is TGTGCCAGCACGGAGCGTGGGGAGCTGTTTTTT. Translating it yields CASTERGELFF.

This clone was recorded many times. V and J are TRBV11-2 and TRBJ2-1; TRBD2 matches at 11 bases. With V trimmed by 5 bases and J by 4 bases, 10 bases remained unmatched. The CDR3 has 17 amino acids. Germline CDR1 reads SGHAT; CDR2 reads FQNNGV. Here the CDR3 DNA reads TGTGCCAGCAGCCCTACCTCCCTAGCGGGAGGTTACAATGAGCAGTTCTTC. Translated: CASSPTSLAGGYNEQFF.

This clone was counted between two and nine times. The chain is built from TRBV28 and TRBJ2-3; maybe TRBD2 (6 bases). V was shortened by 3 bases and J by 0 bases, with 16 bases between the two germline ends. In germline, CDR1 is MDHEN, CDR2 SYDVKM. The CDR3 covers 17 residues. The CDR3 nucleotides are TGTGCCAGCAGTTTGGGTTTGGGGACTGGGAGCACAGATACGCAGTATTTT. Translating it yields CASSLGLGTGSTDTQYF. Using reference TRBV28 and TRBJ2-3 for the parts outside the CDR3, the full variable domain is DVKVTQSSRYLVKRTGEKVFLECVQDMDHENMFWYRQDPGLGLRLIYFSYDVKMKEKGDIPEGYSVSREKKERFSLILESASTNQTSMYLCASSLGLGTGSTDTQYFGPGTRLTVL.

This clone was seen many times. The V gene is TRBV18, the J gene TRBJ1-2, with TRBD1 as a possible D gene (5 bases). Deletions cut 3 bases from V and 6 bases from J, with 17 bases between. CDR1 KGHSH and CDR2 LQKENI come from the germline V gene. CDR3 size: 15 residues. CDR3 loop: CASSPRGTTTDGYTF. The CDR3 coding sequence is TGTGCCAGCTCACCGAGAGGGACGACAACTGATGGCTACACCTTC.

This clone was seen at least ten times. The V and J genes are TRBV12-3 or TRBV12-4 and TRBJ2-6; D remains ambiguous. Trimming left V 3 bases short and J 4 bases short, with 7 bases between. The CDR3 consists of 14 residues. CDR3 coding DNA: TGTGCCAGCAGTTTCCGGTCCGGGGCCAACGTCCTGACTTTC. It codes for CASSFRSGANVLTF.

This clone was seen a few times. One end of the junction does not line up with germline, which may come from a read error. J is TRBJ2-5 and V is TRBV6-1; possible D gene TRBD1, 6 bases. Germline loops: CDR1 MNHNS, CDR2 SASEGT. The CDR3 is made up of 15 amino acids. The CDR3 region has the DNA TGTGCCAGCAATGTTTCCCTTGGGGGCCAAGAAACCCAGTACTTC. It is translated as CASNVSLGGQETQYF.

This clone was detected many times. The V call is TRBV2, the J call TRBJ1-6; D is unresolved. Per germline, CDR1 SNHLY and CDR2 FYNNEI. CDR3 length equals 13 residues. Between the trimmed V and J ends, which lost 5 bases and 5 bases, there was a span of 7 bases. This CDR3 is CASSTGNNSPLHF. DNA of the CDR3: TGTGCCAGCAGTACGGGGAATAATTCACCCCTCCACTTT.

This clone was seen ten or more times. J is TRBJ2-6 and V is TRBV28, with D perhaps TRBD1 (6 bases). Germline CDR1 and CDR2: MDHEN and SYDVKM. The CDR3 sequence is 14 residues long. The V and J ends lost 6 bases and 2 bases respectively, with 8 bases between them. CDR3 sequence reads: CASREGAGANVLTF. CDR3 DNA: TGTGCCAGCAGAGAGGGGGCTGGGGCCAACGTCCTGACTTTC. Complete variable domain (other parts from reference TRBV28 and TRBJ2-6): DVKVTQSSRYLVKRTGEKVFLECVQDMDHENMFWYRQDPGLGLRLIYFSYDVKMKEKGDIPEGYSVSREKKERFSLILESASTNQTSMYLCASREGAGANVLTFGAGSRLTVL.

This clone was seen repeatedly, ten times or more. The rearrangement uses TRBV20-1 and TRBJ2-3, with TRBD2 as a possible D gene (6 bases). V shed 2 bases and J shed 3 bases, with 15 bases lying between them. This CDR3 region has 15 residues. The V gene's germline CDR1 is DFQATT and CDR2 SNEGSKA (reference sequence). The CDR3 sequence is CSARRRGAGTDTQYF. In nucleotides, the CDR3 is TGCAGTGCTAGAAGGCGGGGCGCCGGAACAGATACGCAGTATTTT.

This clone was seen at least ten times. The chain carries TRBV12-3 or TRBV12-4 and TRBJ2-3, with no clear D. The length of the CDR3 is 13 residues. Trimming stripped 8 bases from V and 3 bases from J, with 12 bases between. As DNA, the CDR3 is TGTGCCAGCGTGGGTCTCAGGACAGATACGCAGTATTTT. Amino acids: CASVGLRTDTQYF.

This clone was found many times. The chain couples TRBV18 to TRBJ1-2, with D uncertain. This CDR3 region has 14 residues. CDR1 is KGHSH and CDR2 is LQKENI in the germline V gene. V was cut by 3 bases and J by 4 bases, with 12 bases left in between. DNA of the CDR3: TGTGCCAGCTCACCGGGAAGCCTCGCCTATGGCTACACCTTC. Translation: CASSPGSLAYGYTF. Filled out from reference TRBV18 and TRBJ1-2, the complete variable domain reads NAGVMQNPRHLVRRRGQEARLRCSPMKGHSHVYWYRQLPEEGLKFMVYLQKENIIDESGMPKERFSAEFPKEGPSILRIQQVVRGDSAAYFCASSPGSLAYGYTFGSGTRLTVV.

There are many counts of this clone. Additional DNA sequences in this sample encode the identical CDR3. The rearrangement links TRBV6-1 to TRBJ2-1, with TRBD2 identical over 9 bases. The CDR3 totals 12 residues. CDR1 is MNHNS, CDR2 SASEGT, per germline. Trimming removed 9 bases from V and 10 bases from J; junction bases left unmatched: 7. In DNA form, the CDR3 reads TGTGCCAGTCGGCTAGCGGGGACCGAGCAGTTCTTC. Encoded protein: CASRLAGTEQFF.

This clone was recorded many times. The chain is built from TRBV20-1 and TRBJ2-1; unclear D gene. Germline V gene lookup returns CDR1 DFQATT and CDR2 SNEGSKA (reference sequence). V was clipped by 0 bases and J by 5 bases, with 11 bases between them. This CDR3 is 14 amino acids long. The CDR3 bases are TGCAGTGCTAGAGAGTTGGCAGGACACAATGAGCAGTTCTTC. This gives the protein CSARELAGHNEQFF.

In its sample, this clone was seen many times. The J gene is TRBJ2-7, the V gene TRBV9; no clear D. Germline loops: CDR1 SGDLS, CDR2 YYNGEE. The CDR3 is 13 residues long. With 4 bases removed from V and 5 bases from J, the gap between germline ends came to 13 bases. The CDR3 nucleotides read TGTGCCAGCAGCCCAATACAAGGTGACGAGCAGTACTTC. Translation: CASSPIQGDEQYF.

As regards this clone: The junction shows a germline mismatch at one end, possibly a read error. V and J are TRBV6-5 and TRBJ2-2; D uncertain. The CDR3 contains 13 residues. Looked up from germline, CDR1 is MNHEY and CDR2 is SVGAGI. The CDR3 spells CASSYSFTGQLFF. The CDR3 region has the DNA TGTGCCAGCAGTTACTCGTTCACCGGGCAGCTGTTTTTT.

With regard to this clone: This sequence may be a read error, since a much larger clone differs from it by one base. The CDR3 nucleotides are TGTGCCGGCTCACGAACCGGGACAGGGAGCCACGAGCAGTACTTC. Protein product: CAGSRTGTGSHEQYF. J is TRBJ2-7 and V is TRBV18; TRBD1 matches 9 bases. The CDR3 is 15 amino acids. Germline lookup yields CDR1 KGHSH and CDR2 LQKENI.

This clone showed up many times. The V gene is TRBV20-1, the J gene TRBJ2-1; 8 nucleotides agree with TRBD2. V was pared by 4 bases and J by 13 bases, with 12 bases of the junction left unmatched. This CDR3 spans 13 amino acids. CDR1 DFQATT and CDR2 SNEGSKA come from the germline V gene (reference sequence). CDR3 residues: CSAMIHTSGSQFF. CDR3 in DNA: TGCAGTGCTATGATACATACGAGCGGGAGCCAGTTCTTC.

In this sample, this clone turned up a few times. The CDR3 does not close with the conserved phenylalanine or tryptophan, likely indicating a read error. The rearrangement uses TRBV28 and TRBJ2-7; TRBD2 aligns across 10 bases. V was pared by 5 bases and J by 4 bases, with 14 bases of the junction left unmatched. Germline-derived CDR1 and CDR2 are MDHEN and SYDVKM. The CDR3 is 17 amino acids. The CDR3 DNA reads as TGTGCCAGCAGTCGTGCCCCTAGCGGGAGCTTCGCATACGAGCAGTACTCC. This codes for CASSRAPSGSFAYEQYS.

This clone has ten or more counts. The chain couples TRBV27 to TRBJ2-2; no reliable D call. Germline V gene lookup returns CDR1 MNHEY and CDR2 SMNVEV (reference sequence). V was clipped by 4 bases and J by 5 bases, with 2 bases between them. The CDR3 is 11 amino acids. This CDR3 is CASSSTGELFF. Here the CDR3 DNA reads TGTGCCAGCAGTTCAACCGGGGAGCTGTTTTTT.

At least ten counts were recorded for this clone. The chain uses TRBV18 and TRBJ1-6; 7 nucleotides match TRBD1. This CDR3 has 15 residues. Germline assignment: CDR1 KGHSH and CDR2 LQKENI. J was trimmed by 6 bases and V by 2 bases; bases with no gene match: 4. The CDR3, as DNA: TGTGCCAGCTCACCAGGACAGGTCGCTAATTCACCCCTCCACTTT. It specifies CASSPGQVANSPLHF.

This clone was seen at least ten times. The gene calls are TRBV5-1 and TRBJ2-4; D remains ambiguous. Per germline, CDR1 SGHRS and CDR2 YFSETQ. V was cut by 4 bases and J by 1 base, with 15 bases left in between. This CDR3 contains 16 residues. The CDR3 is CASSPLNARAKNIQYF. In DNA, the CDR3 is TGCGCCAGCAGCCCCTTGAACGCGCGGGCCAAAAACATTCAGTACTTC.

This clone was recorded at least ten times. The chain employs TRBV18 and TRBJ1-3; possible D gene TRBD1, 5 bases. Germline CDR1 reads KGHSH; CDR2 reads LQKENI. The V end was cut by 1 base, the J end by 0 bases, with 16 bases between. The CDR3 spans 18 residues. This CDR3 reads CASSPRGYGRDSGNTIYF. As DNA, the CDR3 is TGTGCCAGCTCACCACGGGGGTATGGCAGGGACTCTGGAAACACCATATATTTT.

A few counts support this clone. An end of the junction does not agree with germline; a read error may underlie this. V usage is TRBV6-1 and J usage is TRBJ1-2; 11 bases map to TRBD1. CDR3 length: 13 residues. Germline CDR1 and CDR2: MNHNS and SASEGT. CDR3 region: CASSGQGAWGYTF. DNA for the CDR3: TGTGCCAGTAGTGGACAGGGGGCGTGGGGCTACACCTTC.

This clone occurred many times. The chain's CDR3 is CASSVEGGAGKETQYF. In DNA form, the CDR3 reads TGTGCCAGCAGTGTCGAAGGGGGCGCTGGAAAAGAGACCCAGTACTTC. The genes are TRBV6-4 and TRBJ2-5; 7 bases match TRBD1. CDR1 is MRHNA and CDR2 is SNTAGT in the germline V gene. The CDR3 has 16 residues. V was pared by 4 bases and J by 3 bases, with 11 bases of the junction left unmatched.

This clone was counted only a few times. V gene TRBV20-1 combines with J gene TRBJ2-1, with D maybe TRBD2 (6 bases). Trimming pared 3 bases from V and 9 bases from J, leaving 9 bases between. The CDR3 is 11 amino acids. The germline V gene encodes CDR1 DFQATT and CDR2 SNEGSKA (reference sequence). CDR3 coding DNA: TGCAGTGCTAGTTGGGACTTTGAGCAGTTCTTC. Amino acid sequence: CSASWDFEQFF.

This clone has a count of ten or more. The chain recombines TRBV6-1 with TRBJ1-5; D call uncertain. The CDR3 sequence is 11 residues long. Trimming removed 5 bases at V and 6 bases at J, with 5 bases between. Germline values: CDR1 MNHNS, CDR2 SASEGT. Here the CDR3 reads CASSSGQPQHF. CDR3 coding DNA: TGTGCCAGCAGTTCTGGTCAGCCCCAGCATTTT.

This clone has at least ten counts. The V call is TRBV28, the J call TRBJ1-3; the D is unclear. The germline CDR1 and CDR2 sequences are MDHEN and SYDVKM. V was shortened by 5 bases and J by 10 bases, with 12 bases between the two germline ends. The CDR3 loop spans 12 amino acids. CDR3 amino acids: CASSPVGRTIYF. CDR3 in DNA: TGTGCCAGCAGTCCGGTAGGTCGGACCATATATTTT.